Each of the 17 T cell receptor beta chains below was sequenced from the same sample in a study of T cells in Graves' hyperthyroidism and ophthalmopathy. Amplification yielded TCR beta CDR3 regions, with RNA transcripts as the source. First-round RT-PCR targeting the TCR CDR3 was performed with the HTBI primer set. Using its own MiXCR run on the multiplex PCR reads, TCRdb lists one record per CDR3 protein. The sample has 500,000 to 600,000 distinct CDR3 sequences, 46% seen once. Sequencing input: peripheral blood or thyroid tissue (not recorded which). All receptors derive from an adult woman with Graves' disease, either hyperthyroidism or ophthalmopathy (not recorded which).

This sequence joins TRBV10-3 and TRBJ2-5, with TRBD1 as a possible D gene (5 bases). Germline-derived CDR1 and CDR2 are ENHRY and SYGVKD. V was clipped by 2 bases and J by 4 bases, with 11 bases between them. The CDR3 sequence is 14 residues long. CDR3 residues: CAISERQGRETQYF. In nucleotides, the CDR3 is TGTGCCATCAGTGAGCGGCAGGGCCGAGAGACCCAGTACTTC.

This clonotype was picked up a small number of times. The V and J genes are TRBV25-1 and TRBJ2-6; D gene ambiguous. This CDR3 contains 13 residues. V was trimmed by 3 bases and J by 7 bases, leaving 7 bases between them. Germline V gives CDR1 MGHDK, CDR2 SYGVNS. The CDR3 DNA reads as TGTGCCAGCAGTGACCCCGGAGCCAACGTCCTGACTTTC. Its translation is CASSDPGANVLTF.

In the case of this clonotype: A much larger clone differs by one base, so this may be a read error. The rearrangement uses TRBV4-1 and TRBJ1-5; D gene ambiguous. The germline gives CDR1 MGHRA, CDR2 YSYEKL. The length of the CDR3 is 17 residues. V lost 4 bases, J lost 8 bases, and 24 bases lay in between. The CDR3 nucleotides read TGCGCCAGCAGCCGTCAATACCCCGACCAAGTCGGGGAGCCCCAGCATTTT. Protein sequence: CASSRQYPDQVGEPQHF.

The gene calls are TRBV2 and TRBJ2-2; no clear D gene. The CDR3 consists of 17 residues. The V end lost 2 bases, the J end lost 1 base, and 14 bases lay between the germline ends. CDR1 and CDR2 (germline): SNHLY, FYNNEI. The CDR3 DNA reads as TGTGCCAGCAGTGAAAGGGCAGGCAGACTGAACACCGGGGAGCTGTTTTTT. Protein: CASSERAGRLNTGELFF.

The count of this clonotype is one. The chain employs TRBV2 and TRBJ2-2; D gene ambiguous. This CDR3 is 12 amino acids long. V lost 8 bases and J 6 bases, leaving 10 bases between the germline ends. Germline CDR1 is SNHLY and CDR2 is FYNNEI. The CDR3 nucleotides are TGTGCCAGCCTAAGGGTCTCCGGGGAGCTGTTTTTT. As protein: CASLRVSGELFF.

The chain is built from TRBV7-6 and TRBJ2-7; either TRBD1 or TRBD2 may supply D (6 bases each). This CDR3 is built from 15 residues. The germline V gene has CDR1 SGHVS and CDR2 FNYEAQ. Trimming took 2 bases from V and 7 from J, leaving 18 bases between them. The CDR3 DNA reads TGTGCCAGCAGCTTAAGCAGGGGAGGAACCGGGGAGCAGTACTTC. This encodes CASSLSRGGTGEQYF.

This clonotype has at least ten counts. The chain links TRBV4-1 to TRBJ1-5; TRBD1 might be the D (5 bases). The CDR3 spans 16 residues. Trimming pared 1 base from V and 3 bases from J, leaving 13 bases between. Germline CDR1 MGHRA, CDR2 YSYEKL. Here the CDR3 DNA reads TGCGCCAGCAGCCAAGTCCTAGGGGTTCCCAATCAGCCCCAGCATTTT. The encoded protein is CASSQVLGVPNQPQHF.

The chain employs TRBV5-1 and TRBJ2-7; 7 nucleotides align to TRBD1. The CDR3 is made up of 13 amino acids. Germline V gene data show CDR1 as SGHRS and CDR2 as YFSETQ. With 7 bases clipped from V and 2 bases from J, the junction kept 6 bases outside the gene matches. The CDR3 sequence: CASRPGQAYEQYF. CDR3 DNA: TGCGCCAGCCGCCCCGGACAGGCCTACGAGCAGTACTTC.

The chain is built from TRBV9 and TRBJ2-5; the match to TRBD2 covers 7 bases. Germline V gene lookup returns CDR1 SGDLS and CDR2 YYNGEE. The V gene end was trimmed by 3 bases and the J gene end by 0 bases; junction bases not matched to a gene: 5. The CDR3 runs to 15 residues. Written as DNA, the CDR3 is TGTGCCAGCAGCGAGACTAGCAGCTACCAAGAGACCCAGTACTTC. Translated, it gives CASSETSSYQETQYF.

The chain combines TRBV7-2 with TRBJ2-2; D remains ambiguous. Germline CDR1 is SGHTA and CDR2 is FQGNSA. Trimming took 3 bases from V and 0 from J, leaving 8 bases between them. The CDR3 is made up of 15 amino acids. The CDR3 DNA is TGTGCCAGCAGCTTCTCTCACCCGAACACCGGGGAGCTGTTTTTT. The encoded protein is CASSFSHPNTGELFF.

The CDR3 bases are TGTGCCATCAGCCACTATCCCGACCAGGGTCAGCCCCAGCATTTT. Protein product: CAISHYPDQGQPQHF. The V call is TRBV10-3, the J call TRBJ1-5; tentative D call: TRBD1 (5 bases). Looked up from germline, CDR1 is ENHRY and CDR2 is SYGVKD. The ends were cut back, 6 bases at V and 6 bases at J, with 18 bases in the middle. There are 15 residues in the CDR3.

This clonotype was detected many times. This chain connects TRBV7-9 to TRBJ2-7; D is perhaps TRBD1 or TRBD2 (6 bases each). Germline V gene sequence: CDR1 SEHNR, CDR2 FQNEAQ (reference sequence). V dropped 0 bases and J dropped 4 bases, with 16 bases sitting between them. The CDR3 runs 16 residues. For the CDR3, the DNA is TGTGCCAGCAGCTTAGCGGAGGGGGGAGAAGGTTACGAGCAGTACTTC. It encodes CASSLAEGGEGYEQYF.

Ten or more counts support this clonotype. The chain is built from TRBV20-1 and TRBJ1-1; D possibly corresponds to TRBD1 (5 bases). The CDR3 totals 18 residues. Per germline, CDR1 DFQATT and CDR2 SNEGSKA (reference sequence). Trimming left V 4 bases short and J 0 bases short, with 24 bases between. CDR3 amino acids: CSATTGAGGGPMNTEAFF. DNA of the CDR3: TGCAGTGCTACGACGGGCGCAGGTGGGGGTCCAATGAACACTGAAGCTTTCTTT.

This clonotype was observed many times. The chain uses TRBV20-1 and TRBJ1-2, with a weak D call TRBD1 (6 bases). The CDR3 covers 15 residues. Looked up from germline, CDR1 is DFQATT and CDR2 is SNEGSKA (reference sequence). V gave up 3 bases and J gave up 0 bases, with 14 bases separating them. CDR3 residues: CSARDSRGTNYGYTF. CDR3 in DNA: TGCAGTGCTAGGGACTCCAGGGGCACTAACTATGGCTACACCTTC.

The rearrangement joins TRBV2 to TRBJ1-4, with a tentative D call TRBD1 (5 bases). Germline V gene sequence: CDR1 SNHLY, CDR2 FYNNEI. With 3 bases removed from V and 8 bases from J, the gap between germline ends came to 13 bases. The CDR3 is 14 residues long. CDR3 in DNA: TGTGCCAGCAGTGACGGGACGGCCGTCGAAAAACTGTTTTTT. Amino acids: CASSDGTAVEKLFF. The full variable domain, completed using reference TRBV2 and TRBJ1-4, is EPEVTQTPSHQVTQMGQEVILRCVPISNHLYFYWYRQILGQKVEFLVSFYNNEISEKSEIFDDQFSVERPDGSNFTLKIRSTKLEDSAMYFCASSDGTAVEKLFFGSGTQLSVL.

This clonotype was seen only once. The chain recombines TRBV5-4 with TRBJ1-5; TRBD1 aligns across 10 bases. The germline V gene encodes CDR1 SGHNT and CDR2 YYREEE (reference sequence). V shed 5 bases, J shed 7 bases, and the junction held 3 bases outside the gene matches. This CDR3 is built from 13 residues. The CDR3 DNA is TGTGCCAGCAGAGGGACAGGGGAACAGCCCCAGCATTTT. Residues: CASRGTGEQPQHF.

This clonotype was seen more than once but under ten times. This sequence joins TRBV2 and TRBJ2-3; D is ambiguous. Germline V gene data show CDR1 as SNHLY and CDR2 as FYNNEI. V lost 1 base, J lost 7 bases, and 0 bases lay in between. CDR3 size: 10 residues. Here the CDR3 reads CASSEDTQYF. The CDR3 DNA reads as TGTGCCAGCAGTGAAGATACGCAGTATTTT.